This T cell receptor (beta chain) is drawn from a study of T cells in Graves' hyperthyroidism and ophthalmopathy. Fresh peripheral blood, roughly 9.3 ml, was the source of the PBMCs. This clonotype occurred many times. Researchers took RNA transcripts and amplified the TCR beta CDR3 regions from them. An initial round of RT-PCR targeting the TCR CDR3 relied on the HTBI primer set. In TCRdb, the multiplex PCR reads were re-called with MiXCR into one record per CDR3 protein. The sample lists about 350,000 distinct CDR3 sequences, around a sixth occurring once. The germline V gene encodes CDR1 LNHNV and CDR2 YYDKDF (reference sequence). With 0 bases removed from V and 4 bases from J, the gap between germline ends came to 9 bases. This CDR3 region has 14 residues.

The rearrangement uses TRBV15 and TRBJ1-2, with D tentatively TRBD1 (5 bases). This clonotype was obtained from a woman between 40 and 50 years old with Graves' ophthalmopathy. The sequenced sample consisted of blood. CDR3 bases: TGTGCCACCAGCAGAGACACAGGTAGCTATGGCTACACCTTC. Encoded protein: CATSRDTGSYGYTF.